Following are 14 T cell receptor beta chains from one sample sequenced in a study of cytomegalovirus exposure and HLA in healthy donors. 13 Jbeta primers and 60 Vbeta primers were used for the PCR. The table came from immunoSEQ multiplex PCR; TCRdb's copy has only in-frame clones and leaves some out. The sample yields 90,000 to 110,000 clones, about 80% seen once. The sample consisted of PBMCs. These receptors originate from a woman aged 50 to 60 in good health and CMV-seropositive.

The chain couples TRBV10-3 to TRBJ2-1; TRBD1 agrees at 8 bases. This CDR3 is 15 amino acids long. In germline, CDR1 is ENHRY, CDR2 SYGVKD. After removal of 10 bases from V and 1 base from J, the junction contained 9 bases not matched to a gene. The CDR3 DNA sequence: TGTGCCACCGCCCAGGGGGCTGCTTCCTACAATGAGCAGTTCTTC. Translated, it gives CATAQGAASYNEQFF.

The chain has TRBV7-8 and TRBJ2-7; TRBD1 matches 9 bases. The closer fit of TRBJ2-1 to the DNA end suggests the J call may be wrong. The CDR3 consists of 15 residues. The V gene's germline CDR1 is SGHVS and CDR2 FQNEAQ. DNA for the CDR3: TGTGCCAGCAGCAGCCGGGACAGGGAGTACAATGAGCAGTTCTTC. It encodes CASSSRDREYNEQFF.

The chain recombines TRBV5-1 with TRBJ2-7; D is possibly TRBD1 (6 bases). This CDR3 is built from 14 residues. Germline CDR1 SGHRS, CDR2 YFSETQ. Trimming removed 5 bases from V and 6 bases from J, with 18 bases in between. The CDR3, as DNA: TGCGCCAGCAGACCTCAGGGGTACGAGGTCGAGCAGTACTTC. Translating gives CASRPQGYEVEQYF. Combining the CDR3 with reference TRBV5-1 and TRBJ2-7 gives the whole variable domain KAGVTQTPRYLIKTRGQQVTLSCSPISGHRSVSWYQQTPGQGLQFLFEYFSETQRNKGNFPGRFSGRQFSNSRSEMNVSTLELGDSALYLCASRPQGYEVEQYFGPGTRLTVT.

The J gene is TRBJ2-1, the V gene TRBV5-4, with 13 positions matching TRBD2. Trimming at V came to 4 bases and at J to 0 bases, leaving 7 bases not matched to a gene. This CDR3 spans 18 amino acids. From germline, CDR1 is SGHNT and CDR2 YYREEE (reference sequence). The CDR3 is CASSGRTSGSGSYNEQFF. In DNA form, the CDR3 reads TGTGCCAGCAGCGGTAGGACTAGCGGGAGTGGCTCCTACAATGAGCAGTTCTTC. Based on the CDR3 plus reference TRBV5-4 and TRBJ2-1, the full variable domain is ETGVTQSPTHLIKTRGQQVTLRCSSQSGHNTVSWYQQALGQGPQFIFQYYREEENGRGNFPPRFSGLQFPNYSSELNVNALELDDSALYLCASSGRTSGSGSYNEQFFGPGTRLTVL.

V gene TRBV4-1 combines with J gene TRBJ2-5, with 9 nucleotides matching TRBD2. There are 16 residues in the CDR3. Germline CDR1 reads MGHRA; CDR2 reads YSYEKL. Unmatched junction bases numbered 10, after V lost 1 base and J lost 7 bases. CDR3 coding DNA: TGCGCCAGCAGCCAAGGAGTCACTAGCGGGCGTGGGACCCAGTACTTC. Amino acids: CASSQGVTSGRGTQYF.

This chain links TRBV6-1 with TRBJ1-1; 7 bases align to TRBD1. The CDR3 is made up of 14 amino acids. Germline CDR1 reads MNHNS; CDR2 reads SASEGT. V trimming: 6 bases; J trimming: 4 bases; junction bases outside the gene matches: 8. In nucleotides, the CDR3 is TGTGCCAGCAGGTCAACAGGGGTAGGCACTGAAGCTTTCTTT. Amino acid sequence: CASRSTGVGTEAFF.

This chain joins TRBV19 and TRBJ1-4, with D hard to call. This CDR3 has 13 residues. Trimming took off 5 bases at V and 3 bases at J, with 7 bases between the two ends. Germline lookup yields CDR1 LNHDA and CDR2 SQIVND (reference sequence). CDR3 sequence reads: CASSGRSNEKLFF. The CDR3 bases are TGTGCCAGTAGTGGGAGGTCTAATGAAAAACTGTTTTTT.

V usage is TRBV6-6 and J usage is TRBJ1-1; a weak D match, TRBD1 (5 bases). CDR1 is MNHNY and CDR2 is SVGAGI in the germline V gene (reference sequence). V was trimmed by 5 bases and J by 5 bases, leaving 15 bases between them. The CDR3 length is 14 residues. CDR3 in amino acids: CASSLQWGGTEAFF. The CDR3 coding sequence is TGTGCCAGCAGTCTTCAATGGGGGGGGACTGAAGCTTTCTTT.

The chain employs TRBV6-1 and TRBJ1-2, with 7 bases identical to TRBD1. Trimming at V came to 9 bases and at J to 8 bases, leaving 9 bases not matched to a gene. In germline, CDR1 is MNHNS, CDR2 SASEGT. CDR3 size: 12 residues. CDR3 sequence reads: CASYTGVEGYTF. CDR3 coding DNA: TGTGCCAGTTACACAGGGGTAGAGGGCTACACCTTC.

This sequence joins TRBV9 and TRBJ2-5; D perhaps matches TRBD2 (6 bases). This CDR3 comprises 13 residues. Germline values: CDR1 SGDLS, CDR2 YYNGEE. V was trimmed by 4 bases and J by 3 bases, leaving 10 bases between them. CDR3 bases: TGTGCCAGCAGCTGGGGACTGGAAGAGACCCAGTACTTC. Its translation: CASSWGLEETQYF.

A remark on this clone: The sample carries other DNA sequences with the same CDR3. The chain links TRBV5-5 to TRBJ1-5; 9 bases agree with TRBD1. CDR3 length: 14 amino acids. CDR1 and CDR2 from the germline V gene are SGHKS and YYEKEE (reference sequence). Losses at the gene ends were 4 bases for V and 4 bases for J; bases not matched to a gene: 3. The CDR3 loop is CASSLDRGNQPQHF. The CDR3, as DNA: TGTGCCAGCAGCCTTGACAGGGGGAATCAGCCCCAGCATTTT.

The genes are TRBV6-4 and TRBJ2-3; D is uncertain. Germline V gene lookup returns CDR1 MRHNA and CDR2 SNTAGT. Trimming cost V 10 bases and J 1 base, with 21 bases left between them. There are 16 residues in the CDR3. CDR3 DNA sequence: TGTGCCACCCTCCCGTGTAGTCACCTATGCACAGATACGCAGTATTTT. Translation gives CATLPCSHLCTDTQYF.

V gene TRBV6-5 combines with J gene TRBJ2-7, with D tentatively TRBD1 (6 bases). Trimming took 8 bases from V and 4 from J, leaving 9 bases between them. CDR3 length equals 11 residues. CDR1 is MNHEY, CDR2 SVGAGI, per germline. CDR3 in amino acids: CASAQGYEQYF. Here the CDR3 DNA reads TGTGCCAGCGCACAGGGTTACGAGCAGTACTTC.

The chain couples TRBV6-6 to TRBJ1-1; D uncertain. Trimming stripped 5 bases from V and 0 bases from J, with 7 bases between. The germline V gene encodes CDR1 MNHNY and CDR2 SVGAGI (reference sequence). The CDR3 consists of 13 residues. CDR3 bases: TGTGCCAGCAGTCCAAGCATGAACACTGAAGCTTTCTTT. As protein: CASSPSMNTEAFF.